Sequencing of this T cell receptor (beta chain) was carried out in a study of blood T cell repertoires in COVID-19. As for the study in general: Samples came from the United States, Italy and Spain, spanning acute and convalescent COVID-19. From T cells, B-cell-depleted T cells, or PBMCs came the material, which was cDNA or gDNA.

Original methodology: Researchers report that nucleated cell counts were estimated from reference gene primer amplification. Measured with immunoSEQ multiplex PCR; TCRdb has only the in-frame clones, and not every one. V, J and clone size are those of that table, while D and trimming were read from the DNA. This sample has 40,000 to 55,000 clones, with approximately 90% found just once. This CDR3 contains 13 residues. V was pared by 4 bases and J by 4 bases, with 10 bases between. The germline V gene has CDR1 SGHTA and CDR2 FQGNSA. Sequencing input: peripheral blood. The TCR originated in a man in his 70s with active COVID-19. This chain joins TRBV7-2 and TRBJ1-1, with D tentatively TRBD1 (6 bases). The CDR3 nucleotides are TGTGCCAGCAGCTACAGGGAGTCCACTGAAGCTTTCTTT. As protein: CASSYRESTEAFF.